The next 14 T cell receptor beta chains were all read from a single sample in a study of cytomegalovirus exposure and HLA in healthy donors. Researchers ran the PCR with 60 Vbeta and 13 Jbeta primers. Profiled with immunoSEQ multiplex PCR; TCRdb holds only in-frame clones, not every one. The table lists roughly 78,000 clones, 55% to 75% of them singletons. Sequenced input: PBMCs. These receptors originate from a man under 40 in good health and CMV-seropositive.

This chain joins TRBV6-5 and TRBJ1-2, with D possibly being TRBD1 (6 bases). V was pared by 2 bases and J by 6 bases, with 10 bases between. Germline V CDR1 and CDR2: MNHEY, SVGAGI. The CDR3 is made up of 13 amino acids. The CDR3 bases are TGTGCCAGCAGTTACGGGGGGGCGGATGGCTACACCTTC. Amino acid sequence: CASSYGGADGYTF.

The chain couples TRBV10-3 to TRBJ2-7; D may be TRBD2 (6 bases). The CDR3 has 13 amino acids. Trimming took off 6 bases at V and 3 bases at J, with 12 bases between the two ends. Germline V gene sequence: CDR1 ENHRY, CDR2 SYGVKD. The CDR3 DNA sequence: TGTGCCATCAGGGTCAAGGAGGGCTACGAGCAGTACTTC. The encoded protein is CAIRVKEGYEQYF.

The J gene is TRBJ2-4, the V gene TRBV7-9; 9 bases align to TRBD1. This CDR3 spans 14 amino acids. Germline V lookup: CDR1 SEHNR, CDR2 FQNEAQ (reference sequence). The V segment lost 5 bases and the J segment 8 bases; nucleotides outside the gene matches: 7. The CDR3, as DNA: TGTGCCAGCAGCCCAGGGGACAGGGTATACATTCAGTACTTC. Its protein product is CASSPGDRVYIQYF.

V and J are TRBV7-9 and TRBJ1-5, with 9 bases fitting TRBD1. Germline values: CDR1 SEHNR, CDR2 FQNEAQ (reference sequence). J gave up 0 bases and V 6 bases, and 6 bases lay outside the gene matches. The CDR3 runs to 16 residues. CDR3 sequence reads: CASSAGTGLSNQPQHF. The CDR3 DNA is TGTGCCAGCAGTGCCGGGACAGGGCTTAGCAATCAGCCCCAGCATTTT.

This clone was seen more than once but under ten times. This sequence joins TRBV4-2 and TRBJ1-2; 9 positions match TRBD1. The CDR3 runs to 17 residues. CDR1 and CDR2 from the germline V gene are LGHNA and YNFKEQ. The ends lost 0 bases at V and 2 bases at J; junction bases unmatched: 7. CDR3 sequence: CASSQDSGQGGNYGYTF. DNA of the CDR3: TGTGCCAGCAGCCAAGACTCGGGACAGGGAGGGAACTATGGCTACACCTTC.

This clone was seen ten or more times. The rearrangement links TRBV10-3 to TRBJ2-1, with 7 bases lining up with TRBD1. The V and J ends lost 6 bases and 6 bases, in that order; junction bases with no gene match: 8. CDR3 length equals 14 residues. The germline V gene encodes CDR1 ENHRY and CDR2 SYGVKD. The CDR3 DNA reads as TGTGCCATCAGAACAGGGGTCTCATCCAATGAGCAGTTCTTC. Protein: CAIRTGVSSNEQFF.

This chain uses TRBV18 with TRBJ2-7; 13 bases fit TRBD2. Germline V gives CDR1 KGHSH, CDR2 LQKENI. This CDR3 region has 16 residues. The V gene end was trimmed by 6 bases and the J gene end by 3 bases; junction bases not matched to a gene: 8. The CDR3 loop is CASSHGLAGALYEQYF. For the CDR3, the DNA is TGTGCCAGCTCGCATGGACTAGCGGGAGCCCTCTACGAGCAGTACTTC.

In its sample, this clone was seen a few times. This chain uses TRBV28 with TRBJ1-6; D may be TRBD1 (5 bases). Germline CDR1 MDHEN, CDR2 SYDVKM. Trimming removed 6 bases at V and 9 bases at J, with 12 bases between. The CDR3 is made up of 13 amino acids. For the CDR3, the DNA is TGTGCCAGCAGAGCTCAGGGATCTTCACCCCTCCACTTT. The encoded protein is CASRAQGSSPLHF. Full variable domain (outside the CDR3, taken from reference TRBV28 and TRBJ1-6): DVKVTQSSRYLVKRTGEKVFLECVQDMDHENMFWYRQDPGLGLRLIYFSYDVKMKEKGDIPEGYSVSREKKERFSLILESASTNQTSMYLCASRAQGSSPLHFGNGTRLTVT.

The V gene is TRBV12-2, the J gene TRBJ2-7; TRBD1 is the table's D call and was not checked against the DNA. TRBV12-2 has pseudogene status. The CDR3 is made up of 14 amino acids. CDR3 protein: CASRQRGQTYEQYF. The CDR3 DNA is TGTGCAAGTCGCCAAAGGGGACAGACCTACGAGCAGTACTTC.

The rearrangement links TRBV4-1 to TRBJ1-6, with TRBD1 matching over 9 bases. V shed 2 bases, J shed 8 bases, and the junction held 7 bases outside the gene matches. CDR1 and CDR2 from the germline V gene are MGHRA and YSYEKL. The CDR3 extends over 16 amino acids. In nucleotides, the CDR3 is TGCGCCAGCAGCCAACAACCGACAGGGGGGGATTCACCCCTCCACTTT. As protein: CASSQQPTGGDSPLHF.

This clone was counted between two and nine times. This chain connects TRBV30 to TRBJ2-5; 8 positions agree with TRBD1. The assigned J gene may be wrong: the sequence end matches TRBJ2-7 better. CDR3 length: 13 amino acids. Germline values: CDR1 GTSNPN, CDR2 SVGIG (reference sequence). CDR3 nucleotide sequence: TGTGCCTGGAGTAAGGACAGGGCCTACGAGCAGTACTTC. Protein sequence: CAWSKDRAYEQYF.

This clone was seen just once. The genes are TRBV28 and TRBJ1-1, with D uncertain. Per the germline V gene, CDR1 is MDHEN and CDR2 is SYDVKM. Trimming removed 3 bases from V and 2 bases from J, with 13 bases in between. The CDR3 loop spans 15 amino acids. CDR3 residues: CASSFAMGGNTEAFF. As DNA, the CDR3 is TGTGCCAGCAGTTTTGCGATGGGAGGTAACACTGAAGCTTTCTTT.

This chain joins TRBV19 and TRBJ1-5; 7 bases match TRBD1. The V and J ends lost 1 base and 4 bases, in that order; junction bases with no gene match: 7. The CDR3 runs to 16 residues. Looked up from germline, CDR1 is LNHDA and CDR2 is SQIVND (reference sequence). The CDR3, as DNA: TGTGCCAGTAGTATAGGGCTGGGACAGCTAAATCAGCCCCAGCATTTT. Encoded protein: CASSIGLGQLNQPQHF.

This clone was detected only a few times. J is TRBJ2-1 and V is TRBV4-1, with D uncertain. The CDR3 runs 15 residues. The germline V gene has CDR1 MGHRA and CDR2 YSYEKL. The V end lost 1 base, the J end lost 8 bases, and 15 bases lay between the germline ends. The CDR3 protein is CASSQGLLAGDEQFF. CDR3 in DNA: TGCGCCAGCAGCCAAGGTCTCTTAGCCGGCGATGAGCAGTTCTTC.